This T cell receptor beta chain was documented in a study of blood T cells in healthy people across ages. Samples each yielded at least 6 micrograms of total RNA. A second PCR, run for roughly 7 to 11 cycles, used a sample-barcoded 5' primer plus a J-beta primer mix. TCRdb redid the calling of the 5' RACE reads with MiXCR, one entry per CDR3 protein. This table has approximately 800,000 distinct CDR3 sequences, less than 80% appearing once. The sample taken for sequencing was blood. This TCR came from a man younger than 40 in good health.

This chain's CDR3 is CASSPQGTVYNEQFF. The CDR3 DNA follows: TGTGCCAGCTCACCACAAGGGACGGTTTACAATGAGCAGTTCTTC. The chain couples TRBV18 to TRBJ2-1; D is possibly TRBD1 or TRBD2 (5 bases each). In germline, CDR1 is KGHSH, CDR2 LQKENI. V gave up 1 base and J gave up 4 bases, with 11 bases separating them. CDR3 size: 15 residues.